This is a list of T cell receptor beta chains from one sample in a study of CD8 T cells in Susac syndrome. TCRdb independently ran MiXCR on the immunoSEQ multiplex PCR reads; one entry per CDR3 protein. The sample gives some 110,000 distinct CDR3 sequences, over 90% of which show up once; about 0.3% is in the top ten. Specimen: CD8+ T cells from PBMCs. These TCRs come from a human donor with Susac syndrome. Both conserved end residues are part of each CDR3. The D gene is left open where the match is weak. A clone size is listed for some rows: how often the clone was seen (once, few, many), or a class if it is expanded.

v_call: TRBV29-1; j_call: TRBJ2-7; clone_size: once; d_call: NA; cdr3_nt: TGCAGCGTTGAAGGGGGCCGGGAATTGGTCGAGCAGTACTTC; cdr3_aa: CSVEGGRELVEQYF
v_call: TRBV15; j_call: TRBJ2-2; clone_size: NA; d_call: NA; cdr3_nt: TGTGCCACCAGCAGAGATCGGACCGGGGAGCTGTTTTTT; cdr3_aa: CATSRDRTGELFF
v_call: TRBV2; j_call: TRBJ1-2; clone_size: NA; d_call: TRBD1; cdr3_nt: TGTGCCAGCACGGGGACAGGGATGGGCTACACCTTC; cdr3_aa: CASTGTGMGYTF
v_call: TRBV6-5; j_call: TRBJ2-3; clone_size: NA; d_call: NA; cdr3_nt: TGTGCCAGCAGTTCAACAGGGAGGTGGTCCACAGATACGCAGTATTTT; cdr3_aa: CASSSTGRWSTDTQYF
v_call: TRBV29-1; j_call: TRBJ2-2; clone_size: NA; d_call: TRBD1; cdr3_nt: TGCAGTGGGACGACAGGGGACAGGGCCGGGGAGCTGTTTTTT; cdr3_aa: CSGTTGDRAGELFF
v_call: TRBV27; j_call: TRBJ1-2; clone_size: NA; d_call: TRBD1; cdr3_nt: TGTGCCAGCAGTGTGACAGGGGCTCTCTATGGCTACACCTTC; cdr3_aa: CASSVTGALYGYTF
v_call: TRBV5-1; j_call: TRBJ2-7; clone_size: NA; d_call: NA; cdr3_nt: TGCGCCAGCAGCGAACAACAGGGATGGGAGCAGTACTTC; cdr3_aa: CASSEQQGWEQYF
v_call: TRBV19; j_call: TRBJ2-1; clone_size: NA; d_call: NA; cdr3_nt: TGTGCCAGTAGTTTTTATTCCGACAATGAGCAGTTCTTC; cdr3_aa: CASSFYSDNEQFF
v_call: TRBV7-9; j_call: TRBJ2-5; clone_size: NA; d_call: NA; cdr3_nt: TGTGCCAGCAGCCCACTATTGGCCCAGTACTTC; cdr3_aa: CASSPLLAQYF
v_call: TRBV12-3/TRBV12-4; j_call: TRBJ2-1; clone_size: NA; d_call: NA; cdr3_nt: TGTGCCAGCAGTTTTTGGAATGAGCAGTTCTTC; cdr3_aa: CASSFWNEQFF
v_call: TRBV13; j_call: TRBJ1-2; clone_size: NA; d_call: NA; cdr3_nt: TGTGCCAGCAGCTTAGACAAGATGGGCTATGGCTACACCTTC; cdr3_aa: CASSLDKMGYGYTF
v_call: TRBV12-5; j_call: TRBJ2-7; clone_size: NA; d_call: NA; cdr3_nt: TGTGCTAGTGGCACTACAGGGCCCGCGGGCGAGCAGTACTTC; cdr3_aa: CASGTTGPAGEQYF
v_call: TRBV10-3; j_call: TRBJ2-3; clone_size: once; d_call: TRBD2; cdr3_nt: TGTGCCATCACCGATAGCGGGTCCAGCACAGATACGCAGTATTTT; cdr3_aa: CAITDSGSSTDTQYF
v_call: TRBV13; j_call: TRBJ1-6; clone_size: NA; d_call: NA; cdr3_nt: TGTGCCAGCACCCCCCGGGGTTATTCACCCCTCCACTTT; cdr3_aa: CASTPRGYSPLHF
v_call: TRBV29-1; j_call: TRBJ1-1; clone_size: NA; d_call: NA; cdr3_nt: TGCAGCGTTGAGGGGGGACGGATGAACACTGAAGCTTTCTTT; cdr3_aa: CSVEGGRMNTEAFF
v_call: TRBV7-8; j_call: TRBJ2-7; clone_size: NA; d_call: NA; cdr3_nt: TGTGCCAGCAGCTTTCGGACACCTACGGTCGAGCAGTACTTC; cdr3_aa: CASSFRTPTVEQYF
v_call: TRBV20-1; j_call: TRBJ1-1; clone_size: NA; d_call: NA; cdr3_nt: TGCAGTGCTAGAGCCCGGAGGGGAATGAACACTGAAGCTTTCTTT; cdr3_aa: CSARARRGMNTEAFF
v_call: TRBV5-6; j_call: TRBJ1-4; clone_size: NA; d_call: NA; cdr3_nt: TGTGCCAGCAGCCGGGCGAGGGGAGCAACTAATGAAAAACTGTTTTTT; cdr3_aa: CASSRARGATNEKLFF
v_call: TRBV29-1; j_call: TRBJ2-7; clone_size: NA; d_call: NA; cdr3_nt: TGCAGCGTTGAAGATGGGCTGAGCTCCTACGAGCAGTACTTC; cdr3_aa: CSVEDGLSSYEQYF
v_call: TRBV20-1; j_call: TRBJ2-7; clone_size: NA; d_call: TRBD1; cdr3_nt: TGCAGTGCCTCGGAGGGGACAGGGCCCTACGAGCAGTACTTC; cdr3_aa: CSASEGTGPYEQYF
v_call: TRBV20-1; j_call: TRBJ1-2; clone_size: NA; d_call: TRBD1; cdr3_nt: TGCAGTGCTAAGAACCGGGACAGGGATGGCTACACCTTC; cdr3_aa: CSAKNRDRDGYTF
v_call: TRBV4-3; j_call: TRBJ2-3; clone_size: NA; d_call: TRBD2; cdr3_nt: TGCGCCAGCAGCCAAGTATGGGGGGGAGGCACAGATACGCAGTATTTT; cdr3_aa: CASSQVWGGGTDTQYF
v_call: TRBV20-1; j_call: TRBJ2-1; clone_size: NA; d_call: NA; cdr3_nt: TGCAGTGCTAGAGATTTAAAGCGTTGGGACAATGAGCAGTTCTTC; cdr3_aa: CSARDLKRWDNEQFF
v_call: TRBV6-2/TRBV6-3; j_call: TRBJ2-1; clone_size: NA; d_call: NA; cdr3_nt: TGTGCCAGCAGTTACTCGATCGTATACAGGGGAGGGGCACACAATGAGCAGTTCTTC; cdr3_aa: CASSYSIVYRGGAHNEQFF
v_call: TRBV30; j_call: TRBJ1-2; clone_size: NA; d_call: NA; cdr3_nt: TGTGCCTGGAGTGTGGGCCTCTATGGCTACACCTTC; cdr3_aa: CAWSVGLYGYTF
v_call: TRBV7-9; j_call: TRBJ1-1; clone_size: few; d_call: TRBD1; cdr3_nt: TGTGCCAGCAGCTTAGCGCAGGGGGCGGACACTGAAGCTTTCTTT; cdr3_aa: CASSLAQGADTEAFF
v_call: TRBV20-1; j_call: TRBJ2-3; clone_size: NA; d_call: NA; cdr3_nt: TGCAGTGCTAGAGTCAGGGGGGTAACTAGTCGTACGCAGTATTTT; cdr3_aa: CSARVRGVTSRTQYF